The text below deals with one T cell receptor (beta chain). There is no known antigen for this receptor. Per-nucleotide qualities are absent, and no much larger clonotype sits a single base away. TCRbeta CDR3 regions were amplified from genomic DNA using the immunoSEQ Assay, a bias-controlled multiplex PCR. The published analysis was carried out like this. Within the assay, amplification of reference gene primers was used to estimate how many nucleated cells each sample contained. Sequence reads were collapsed and filtered to measure the absolute abundance of every unique TCRbeta CDR3 rearrangement. Productive Simpson clonality was computed per sample as the square root of Simpson's diversity index over productive rearrangements. Held by TCRdb, this immuneACCESS table contains in-frame sequences only and omits some clones. Under half of the omission traces to an unresolved V gene where checked; the cause of the rest is unknown. That table furnishes V, J and clone size, whereas the DNA furnished D and trimming. This sample comprises roughly 330,000 clones, 80% to 90% of them detected only once. Jointly, the top ten make up about 5.2% of the sample.

Participants in the prospective study were enrolled through a virtual design, were aged roughly 18 to 90 years, and lived in approximately 24 United States geographic areas. In the prospective study, participants were assigned to cohorts based on the clinical history participants reported in a screening survey and a study questionnaire. ImmuneRACE Cohort 3 recovered participants were defined by two consecutive negative NP/OP PCR tests, healthcare professional clearance, or symptom resolution. In the prospective study, mobile phlebotomists collected whole blood, serum and a nasopharyngeal or oropharyngeal swab from each participant. Additional blood draws and questionnaires over an approximately two-month period could optionally be provided by prospective study participants. Before DNA extraction, prospective study blood samples were shipped either frozen or at room temperature. In the germline V gene (reference sequence), CDR1 corresponds to LNHDA and CDR2 to SQIVND. V drops 7 bases and J drops 4 bases, leaving 17 bases in between. The CDR3 starts with the cysteine, ends with the phenylalanine, and has 15 residues. Only CDR3 DNA is held: 45 bases, read in frame from base 1.

These data come from a study of blood T cell repertoires in COVID-19 (TCRdb year 2020). For the wider study: Samples from collaborators originated in the United States, Italy and Spain and spanned both the acute and convalescent phases of COVID-19. The repertoires were released in a freely available public database intended as a resource for research on the immune response to SARS-CoV-2. Samples were obtained from the ongoing ImmuneRACE study (first 160 participants) and from about 1,300 subjects provided by 6 global collaborators. Nearly every sample came with metadata listing a de-identified subject ID, COVID-19 status, age in years and sex. The dataset comprised deeply sampled blood TCRbeta repertoires from subjects exposed to, actively infected with, or recovered from COVID-19. HLA class I and class II types, where available, came from metadata supplied by the sample provider rather than from assay-based typing. The material from the prospective study consisted of cDNA or gDNA derived from T cells, B-cell-depleted T cells, or PBMCs. Study-wide conclusions, independent of this receptor: The amount of clinical and demographic metadata varied by source and participant and was provided uncurated.

In this chain, TRBV19 is recombined with TRBJ1-5; 5 matching bases give a weak D call of TRBD1. This TCR was recovered from a woman aged 30 to 39 who had recovered from COVID-19. Material: PBMCs or T cells enriched from blood (not recorded which). The DNA reads TGTGCCAGTAATCCGGGGGGTCAATTGAATCAGCCCCAGCATTTT. Its translation reads: CASNPGGQLNQPQHF. Beyond the CDR3, the reference TRBV19 and TRBJ1-5 genes provide the residues; the full variable domain reads: DGGITQSPKYLFRKEGQNVTLSCEQNLNHDAMYWYRQDPGQGLRLIYYSQIVNDFQKGDIAEGYSVSREKKESFPLTVTSAQKNPTAFYLCASNPGGQLNQPQHFGDGTRLSIL.